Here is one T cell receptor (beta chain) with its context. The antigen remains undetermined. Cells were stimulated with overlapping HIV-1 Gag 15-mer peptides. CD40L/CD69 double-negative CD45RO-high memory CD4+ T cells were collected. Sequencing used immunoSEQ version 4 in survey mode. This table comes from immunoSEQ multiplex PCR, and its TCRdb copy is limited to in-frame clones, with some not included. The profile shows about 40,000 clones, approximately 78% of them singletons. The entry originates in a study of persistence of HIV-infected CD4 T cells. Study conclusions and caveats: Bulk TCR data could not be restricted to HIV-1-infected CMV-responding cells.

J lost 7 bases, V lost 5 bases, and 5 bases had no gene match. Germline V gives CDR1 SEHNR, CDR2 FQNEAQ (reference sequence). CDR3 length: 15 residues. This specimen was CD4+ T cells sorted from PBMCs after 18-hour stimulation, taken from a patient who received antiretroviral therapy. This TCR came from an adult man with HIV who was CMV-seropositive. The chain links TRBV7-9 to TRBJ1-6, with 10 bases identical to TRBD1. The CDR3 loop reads CASSPADRGNSPLHF. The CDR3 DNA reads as TGTGCCAGCAGCCCAGCGGACAGGGGGAATTCACCCCTCCACTTT.